This T cell receptor (beta chain) was captured by sequencing in a study of T cells in Graves' hyperthyroidism and ophthalmopathy. Across the whole study: Prior to any treatment, at the point of initial diagnosis, peripheral blood was collected. Study-wide points: Ophthalmopathy was identified by the model a median approximately six months ahead of onset.

About this clonotype itself: Its antigen is undetermined.

This sample holds PBMCs from approximately 10 ml fresh peripheral blood. Amplification yielded TCR beta CDR3 regions, with RNA transcripts as the source. A set of HTBI primers served as the primers for a first-round RT-PCR of the TCR CDR3. TCRdb analysed the multiplex PCR reads with MiXCR anew, one entry per CDR3 protein. The sample records under 400,000 distinct CDR3 sequences, approximately 13% being singletons. Trimming pared 7 bases from V and 2 bases from J, leaving 15 bases between. Germline V gene sequence: CDR1 WSHSY, CDR2 SAAADI. The CDR3 runs to 15 residues. The rearrangement joins TRBV10-2 to TRBJ1-5, with D perhaps matching TRBD1 (6 bases). This receptor was identified in a woman aged 18-29 years with Graves' hyperthyroidism. Material: blood. CDR3 nucleotides: TGCGCCAGCAAACAGGGCGTTGTTGGCAATCAGCCCCAGCATTTT. Its translation is CASKQGVVGNQPQHF.